These 2 T cell receptor beta chains were sequenced from one sample in a study of radiotherapy plus CTLA-4 blockade in lung cancer. Data came from immunoSEQ multiplex PCR; TCRdb stores just in-frame clones and leaves some out. This table holds over 50,000 clones, around 80% found once. The sample in question was peripheral blood, obtained from a patient treated with radiotherapy plus ipilimumab. The receptors originated from a human donor with non-small cell lung cancer who had a complete response to radiotherapy plus ipilimumab.

This chain links TRBV19 with TRBJ2-3; possibly TRBD1 for D (7 bases). Trimming took off 3 bases at V and 0 bases at J, with 16 bases between the two ends. Germline assignment: CDR1 LNHDA and CDR2 SQIVND (reference sequence). The CDR3 spans 17 residues. The DNA for the CDR3 is TGTGCCAGTAGTATGCCCCGGAGGGGGCCCAGCACAGATACGCAGTATTTT. This translates into CASSMPRRGPSTDTQYF.

The chain is built from TRBV2 and TRBJ1-4; 8 nucleotides match TRBD1. The CDR3 contains 13 residues. V lost 5 bases to trimming and J lost 7 bases; unmatched junction nucleotides: 3. In germline, CDR1 is SNHLY, CDR2 FYNNEI. CDR3 region: CASSFGTGEKLFF. The CDR3 DNA reads TGTGCCAGCAGTTTTGGGACAGGTGAAAAACTGTTTTTT. The full variable domain, completed using reference TRBV2 and TRBJ1-4, is EPEVTQTPSHQVTQMGQEVILRCVPISNHLYFYWYRQILGQKVEFLVSFYNNEISEKSEIFDDQFSVERPDGSNFTLKIRSTKLEDSAMYFCASSFGTGEKLFFGSGTQLSVL.